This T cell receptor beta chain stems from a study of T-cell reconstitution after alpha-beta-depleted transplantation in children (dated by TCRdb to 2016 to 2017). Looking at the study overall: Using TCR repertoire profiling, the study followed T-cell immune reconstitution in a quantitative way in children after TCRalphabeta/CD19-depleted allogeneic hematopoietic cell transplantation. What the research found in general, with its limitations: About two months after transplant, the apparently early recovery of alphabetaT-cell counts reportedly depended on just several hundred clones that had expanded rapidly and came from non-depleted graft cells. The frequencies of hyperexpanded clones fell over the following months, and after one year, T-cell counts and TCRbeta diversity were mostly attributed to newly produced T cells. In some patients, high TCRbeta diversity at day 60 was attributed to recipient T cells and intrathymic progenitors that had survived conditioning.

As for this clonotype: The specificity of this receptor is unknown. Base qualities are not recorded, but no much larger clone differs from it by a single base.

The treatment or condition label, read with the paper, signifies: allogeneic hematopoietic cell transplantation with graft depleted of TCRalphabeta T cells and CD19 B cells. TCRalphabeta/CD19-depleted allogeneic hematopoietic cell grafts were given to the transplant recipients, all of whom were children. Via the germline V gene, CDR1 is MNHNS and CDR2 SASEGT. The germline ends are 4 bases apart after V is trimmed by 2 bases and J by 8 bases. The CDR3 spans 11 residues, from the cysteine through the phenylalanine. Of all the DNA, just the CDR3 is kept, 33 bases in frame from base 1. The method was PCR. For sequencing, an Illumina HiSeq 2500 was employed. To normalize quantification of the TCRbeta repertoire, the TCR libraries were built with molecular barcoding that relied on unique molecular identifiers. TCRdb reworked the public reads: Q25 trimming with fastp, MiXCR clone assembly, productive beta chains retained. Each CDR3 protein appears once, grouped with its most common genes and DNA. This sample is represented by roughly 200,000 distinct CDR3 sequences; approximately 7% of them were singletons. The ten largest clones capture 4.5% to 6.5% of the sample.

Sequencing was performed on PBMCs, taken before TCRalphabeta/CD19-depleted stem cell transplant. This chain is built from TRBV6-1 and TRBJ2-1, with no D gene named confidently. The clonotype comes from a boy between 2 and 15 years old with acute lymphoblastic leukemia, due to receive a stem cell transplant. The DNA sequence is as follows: TGTGCCAGCAGTGAACCCCATGAGCAGTTCTTC. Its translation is CASSEPHEQFF.